This T cell receptor beta chain was found in a study of identical twins. Study-wide points: Among out-of-frame alpha sequences shared by twins, low generation probability occurred in excess. Cord blood's abundant beta clonotypes had fewer insertions, unlike memory repertoires. Weaker excess sharing between twins was seen in beta out-of-frame sequences.

This clonotype was found many times. Its antigen is as yet unknown. TCRdb independently ran MiXCR on the 5' RACE reads; one entry per CDR3 protein. In the table there are around 490,000 distinct CDR3 sequences, 12% to 15% of which are singletons. The sample was also reused in another study, on yellow fever vaccine responses in identical twins.

This clonotype originated in a woman between 18 and 29 years old in good health. Sequencing input: CD4+ T cells sorted from blood.

CDR3 region: CATKGGTGGFDEQYF. In DNA form, the CDR3 reads TGTGCCACCAAAGGGGGGACGGGAGGGTTCGACGAGCAGTACTTC. The chain uses TRBV10-3 and TRBJ2-7, with TRBD2 matching 8 bases. Germline CDR1 and CDR2: ENHRY and SYGVKD. J gave up 5 bases and V 10 bases, and 16 bases lay outside the gene matches. The CDR3 consists of 15 residues.